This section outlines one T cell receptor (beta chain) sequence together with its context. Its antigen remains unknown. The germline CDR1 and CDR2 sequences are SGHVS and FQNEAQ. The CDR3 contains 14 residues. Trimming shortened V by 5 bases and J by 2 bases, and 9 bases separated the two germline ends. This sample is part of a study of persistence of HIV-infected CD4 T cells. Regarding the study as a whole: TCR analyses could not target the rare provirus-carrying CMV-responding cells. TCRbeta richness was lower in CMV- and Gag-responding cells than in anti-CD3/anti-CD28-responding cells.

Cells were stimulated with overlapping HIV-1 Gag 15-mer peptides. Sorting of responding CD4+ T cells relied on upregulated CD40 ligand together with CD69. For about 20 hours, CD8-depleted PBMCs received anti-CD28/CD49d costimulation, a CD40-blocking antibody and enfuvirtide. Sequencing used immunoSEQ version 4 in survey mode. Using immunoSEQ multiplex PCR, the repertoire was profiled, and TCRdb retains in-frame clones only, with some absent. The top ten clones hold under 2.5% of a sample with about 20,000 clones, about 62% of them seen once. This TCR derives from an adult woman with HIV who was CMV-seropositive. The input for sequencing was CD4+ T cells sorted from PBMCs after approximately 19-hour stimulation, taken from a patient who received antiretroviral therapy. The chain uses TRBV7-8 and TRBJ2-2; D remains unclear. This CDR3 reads CASSQDTNTGELFF. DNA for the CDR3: TGTGCCAGCAGCCAAGACACCAACACCGGGGAGCTGTTTTTT.